This T cell receptor beta chain appears in the sequencing data of a study of identical twins. Study conclusions and caveats: There were fewer insertions in abundant cord blood beta clonotypes, but memory repertoires showed no such pattern.

This clonotype came up many times. The antigen is undetermined. The length of the CDR3 is 16 residues. After removal of 5 bases from V and 2 bases from J, the junction contained 8 bases not matched to a gene. Using its own MiXCR run on the 5' RACE reads, TCRdb lists one record per CDR3 protein. Of a few hundred thousand distinct CDR3 sequences listed, roughly 9.9% are singletons. Another study also made use of these data, one on yellow fever vaccine responses in identical twins.

The V and J genes are TRBV12-3 or TRBV12-4 and TRBJ2-3, with 9 bases aligning to TRBD1. The sample comprised PBMCs. This receptor was taken from a woman under 30 in good health. CDR3 amino acids: CASSASRTGDTDTQYF. As DNA, the CDR3 is TGTGCCAGCAGTGCTTCCAGGACAGGGGACACAGATACGCAGTATTTT.